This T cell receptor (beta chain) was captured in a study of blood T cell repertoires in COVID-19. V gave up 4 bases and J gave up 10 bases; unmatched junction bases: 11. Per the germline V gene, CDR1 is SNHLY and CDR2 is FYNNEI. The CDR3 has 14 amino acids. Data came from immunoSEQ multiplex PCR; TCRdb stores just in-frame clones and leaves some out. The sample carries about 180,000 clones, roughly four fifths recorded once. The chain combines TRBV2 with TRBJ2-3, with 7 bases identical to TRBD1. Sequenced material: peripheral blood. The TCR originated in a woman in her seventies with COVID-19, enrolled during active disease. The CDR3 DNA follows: TGTGCCAGCAGTGGGACAGGACTGCCGTACCCGCAGTATTTT. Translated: CASSGTGLPYPQYF.